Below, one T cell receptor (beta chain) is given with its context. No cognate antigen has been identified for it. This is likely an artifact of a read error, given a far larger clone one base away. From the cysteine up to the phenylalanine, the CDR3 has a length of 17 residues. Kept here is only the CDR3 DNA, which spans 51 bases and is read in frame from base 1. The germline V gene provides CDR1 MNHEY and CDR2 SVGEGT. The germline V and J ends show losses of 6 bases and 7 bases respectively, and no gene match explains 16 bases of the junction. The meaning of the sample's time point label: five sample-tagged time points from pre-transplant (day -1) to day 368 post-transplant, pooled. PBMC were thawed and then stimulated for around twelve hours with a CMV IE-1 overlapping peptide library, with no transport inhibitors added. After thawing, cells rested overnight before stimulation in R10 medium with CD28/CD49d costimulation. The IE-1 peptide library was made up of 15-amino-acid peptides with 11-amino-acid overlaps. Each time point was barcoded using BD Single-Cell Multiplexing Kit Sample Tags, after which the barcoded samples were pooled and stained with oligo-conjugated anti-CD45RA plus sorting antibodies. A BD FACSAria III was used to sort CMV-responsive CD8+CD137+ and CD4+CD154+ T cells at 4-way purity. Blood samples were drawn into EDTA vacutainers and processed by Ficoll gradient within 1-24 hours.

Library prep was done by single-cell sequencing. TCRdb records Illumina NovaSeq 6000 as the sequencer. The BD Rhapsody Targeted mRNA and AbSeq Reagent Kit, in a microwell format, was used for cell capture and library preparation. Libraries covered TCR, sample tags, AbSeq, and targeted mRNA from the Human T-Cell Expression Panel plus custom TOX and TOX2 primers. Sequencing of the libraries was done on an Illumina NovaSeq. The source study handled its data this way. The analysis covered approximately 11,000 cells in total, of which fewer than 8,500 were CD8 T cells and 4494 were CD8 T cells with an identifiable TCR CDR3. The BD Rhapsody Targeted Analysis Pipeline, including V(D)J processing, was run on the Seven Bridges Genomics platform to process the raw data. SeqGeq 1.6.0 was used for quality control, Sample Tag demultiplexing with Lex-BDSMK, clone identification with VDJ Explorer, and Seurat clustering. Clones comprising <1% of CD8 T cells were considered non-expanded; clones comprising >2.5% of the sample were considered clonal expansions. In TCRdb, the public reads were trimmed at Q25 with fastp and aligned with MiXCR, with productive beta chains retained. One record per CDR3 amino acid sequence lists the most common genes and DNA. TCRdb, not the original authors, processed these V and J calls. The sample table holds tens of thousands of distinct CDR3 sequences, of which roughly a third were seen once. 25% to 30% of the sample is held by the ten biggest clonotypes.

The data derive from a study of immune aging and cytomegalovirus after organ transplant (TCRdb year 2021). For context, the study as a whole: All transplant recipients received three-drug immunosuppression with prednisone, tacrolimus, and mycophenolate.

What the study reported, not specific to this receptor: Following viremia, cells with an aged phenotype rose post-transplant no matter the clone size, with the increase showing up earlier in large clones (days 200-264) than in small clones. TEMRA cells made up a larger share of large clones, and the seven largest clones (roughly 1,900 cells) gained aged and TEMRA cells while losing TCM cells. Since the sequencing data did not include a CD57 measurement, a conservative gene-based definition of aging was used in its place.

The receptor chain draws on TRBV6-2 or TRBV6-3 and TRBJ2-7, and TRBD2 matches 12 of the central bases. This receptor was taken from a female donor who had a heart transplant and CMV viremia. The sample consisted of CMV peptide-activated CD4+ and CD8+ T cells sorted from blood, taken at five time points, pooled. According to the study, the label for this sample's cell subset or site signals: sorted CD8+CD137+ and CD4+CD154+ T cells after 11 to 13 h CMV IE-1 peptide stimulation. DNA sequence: TGTGCCAGCAGCCGACTAGCGGGAGCTATAGGGGACAATGAGCAGTACTTC. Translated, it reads CASSRLAGAIGDNEQYF.